The rows below give T cell receptor beta chains drawn from one sample of a study of T cell repertoires in cytomegalovirus infection. Each CDR3 protein gets one entry after TCRdb re-called the reads with MiXCR. This table holds approximately 500,000 distinct CDR3 sequences, approximately 10% found once. What was sequenced was PBMCs. The receptor set was obtained from a human donor in good health (CMV status not recorded). Some clones in this sample may be carry-over from other donors' samples. Both conserved end residues are part of each CDR3. D genes are given only for firm matches. The size field is filled for only some rows; it gives once, few, many or a size class.

D gene,clone size,V gene,J gene,CDR3 protein,CDR3 DNA
TRBD1,few,TRBV29-1,TRBJ2-1,CSVEGQGINEQFF,TGCAGCGTTGAAGGACAGGGGATCAATGAGCAGTTCTTC
-,many,TRBV7-9,TRBJ2-5,CASSSTGVETQYF,TGTGCCAGCAGCTCGACAGGAGTGGAGACCCAGTACTTC
-,many,TRBV2,TRBJ1-4,CASQGSREKLFF,TGTGCCAGCCAGGGGAGTAGGGAAAAACTGTTTTTT
-,many,TRBV19,TRBJ2-3,CASSIEEMDTQYF,TGTGCCAGTAGTATTGAGGAGATGGATACGCAGTATTTT
-,many,TRBV20-1,TRBJ2-5,CSAGEETQYF,TGCAGTGCTGGGGAAGAGACCCAGTACTTC
TRBD1,many,TRBV7-9,TRBJ1-1,CASSLGTGVNTEAFF,TGTGCCAGCAGCTTAGGAACAGGGGTCAACACTGAAGCTTTCTTT
TRBD1,many,TRBV5-4,TRBJ2-4,CASSTRQGGENIQYF,TGTGCCAGCAGCACACGACAGGGGGGGGAAAACATTCAGTACTTC
TRBD2,many,TRBV4-2,TRBJ2-7,CASSQGVLGLAGLEQYF,TGTGCCAGCAGCCAAGGGGTACTAGGACTAGCGGGTTTAGAGCAGTACTTC
-,many,TRBV2,TRBJ2-1,CASISRGAEQFF,TGTGCCAGCATTTCTAGGGGGGCTGAGCAGTTCTTC
-,many,TRBV12-3/TRBV12-4,TRBJ2-7,CASSPPGTSSYEQYF,TGTGCCAGCAGTCCCCCCGGGACTTCATCCTACGAGCAGTACTTC
-,once,TRBV18,TRBJ1-5,CASSPPGGAHQPQHF,TGTGCCAGCTCACCACCGGGGGGGGCGCATCAGCCCCAGCATTTT
-,-,TRBV19,TRBJ2-3,CASSISGGTQYF,TGTGCCAGTAGTATATCCGGTGGGACGCAGTATTTT
-,many,TRBV7-2,TRBJ1-5,CASSPGLVGLPQHF,TGTGCCAGCAGCCCAGGTTTGGTGGGGCTTCCCCAGCATTTT
-,many,TRBV18,TRBJ1-1,CASSQTQNTEAFF,TGTGCCAGCTCACAAACTCAGAACACTGAAGCTTTCTTT
-,few,TRBV5-4,TRBJ2-4,CASKNWGEEAKNIQYF,TGTGCCAGCAAAAACTGGGGGGAAGAAGCCAAAAACATTCAGTACTTC
-,many,TRBV12-3/TRBV12-4,TRBJ2-7,CASSLRAGEQYF,TGTGCCAGCAGCTTAAGGGCGGGCGAGCAGTACTTC
-,many,TRBV24-1,TRBJ2-3,CATSDAARPAGDTQYF,TGTGCCACCAGTGATGCAGCGAGGCCGGCCGGAGATACGCAGTATTTT
-,many,TRBV7-3,TRBJ2-3,CASSLGAGGGTDTQYF,TGTGCCAGCAGCTTAGGGGCCGGGGGCGGCACAGATACGCAGTATTTT
TRBD1,many,TRBV15,TRBJ2-3,CATSRTGSTDTQYF,TGTGCCACCAGCAGGACAGGGAGCACAGATACGCAGTATTTT